This TCR beta chain was identified in a study of beta chain features in type 1 diabetes. Findings and limits, study-wide: TCRB CDR3s were moderately but significantly shorter in Type 1 diabetes patients in all four CD4+ subsets.

Blood was collected once per donor into heparin, averaging approximately 0.12 L. CD45RO/CCR7/CD25/CD127/CD95/CD27 sorting isolated CD4+ naive, central memory, regulatory and stem cell-like memory cells. Turning to this clone: No antigen is known for it.

Isolated RNA was reverse transcribed in full, so expressed TCRB transcripts were sequenced. TCRdb keeps only in-frame clones here, not all; method: immunoSEQ multiplex PCR. The table lists around 690,000 clones, 12% of them singletons. Sequencing was performed on naive CD4+ T cells from blood. This TCR came from a man under 40 with type 1 diabetes.

The CDR3 sequence: CASSLSLDRLGMGNEQFF. In nucleotides, the CDR3 is TGCGCCAGCAGCTTGTCACTCGACCGACTAGGGATGGGCAATGAGCAGTTCTTC. The gene calls are TRBV5-1 and TRBJ2-1; D may be TRBD2 (6 bases). The CDR3 consists of 18 residues. Germline V gene sequence: CDR1 SGHRS, CDR2 YFSETQ. Trimming took 1 base from V and 6 from J, leaving 23 bases between them. Complete variable domain (other parts from reference TRBV5-1 and TRBJ2-1): KAGVTQTPRYLIKTRGQQVTLSCSPISGHRSVSWYQQTPGQGLQFLFEYFSETQRNKGNFPGRFSGRQFSNSRSEMNVSTLELGDSALYLCASSLSLDRLGMGNEQFFGPGTRLTVL.